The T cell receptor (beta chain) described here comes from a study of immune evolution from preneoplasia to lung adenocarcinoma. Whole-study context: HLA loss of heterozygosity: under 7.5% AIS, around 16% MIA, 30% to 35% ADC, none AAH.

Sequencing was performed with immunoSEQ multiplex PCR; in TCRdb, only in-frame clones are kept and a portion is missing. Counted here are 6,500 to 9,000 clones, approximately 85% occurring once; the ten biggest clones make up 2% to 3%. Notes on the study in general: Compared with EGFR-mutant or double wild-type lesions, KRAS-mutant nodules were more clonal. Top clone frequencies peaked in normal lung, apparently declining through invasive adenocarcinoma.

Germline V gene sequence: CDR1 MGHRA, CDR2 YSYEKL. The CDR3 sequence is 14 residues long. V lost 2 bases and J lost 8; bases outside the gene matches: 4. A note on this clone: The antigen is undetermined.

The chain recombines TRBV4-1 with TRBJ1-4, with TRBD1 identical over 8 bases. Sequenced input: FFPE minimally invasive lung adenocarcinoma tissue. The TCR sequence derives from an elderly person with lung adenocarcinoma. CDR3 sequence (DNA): TGCGCCAGCAGCCAACCACAGGGGGTCGAAAAACTGTTTTTT. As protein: CASSQPQGVEKLFF.